The clone carrying this T cell receptor beta chain was seen more than once but under ten times. Its antigen is unknown. These data are taken from a study of type 1 and type 2 diabetes patients. At the level of the study: CD4+ or CD8+ T cells were positively selected from PBMCs with microbeads. The study, taken as a whole, reports: Age and gender were not matched between study groups. Highly-expanded CD4+ clones were few in type 2 diabetes, median one, approximately 3.8% of reads.

Amplification started from genomic DNA. Multiplex PCR with 30 forward and 13 reverse primers amplified the TCR beta CDR3. TCRdb redid the calling of the multiplex PCR reads with MiXCR, one entry per CDR3 protein. The repertoire holds a few hundred thousand distinct CDR3 sequences, with 40% to 50% as singletons. The sequence was obtained from a man between 18 and 35 years old with type 2 diabetes. Sequencing used peripheral blood mononuclear cells (PBMCs).

CDR3 in DNA: TGTGCCAGCAGTTTCGCCACCGGGACAGCTAACACCGGGGAGCTGTTTTTT. This translates into CASSFATGTANTGELFF. The genes are TRBV6-5 and TRBJ2-2, with 7 bases that match TRBD1. Germline CDR1 MNHEY, CDR2 SVGAGI. There are 17 residues in the CDR3. Trimming cost V 4 bases and J 2 bases; bases outside gene matches: 10.